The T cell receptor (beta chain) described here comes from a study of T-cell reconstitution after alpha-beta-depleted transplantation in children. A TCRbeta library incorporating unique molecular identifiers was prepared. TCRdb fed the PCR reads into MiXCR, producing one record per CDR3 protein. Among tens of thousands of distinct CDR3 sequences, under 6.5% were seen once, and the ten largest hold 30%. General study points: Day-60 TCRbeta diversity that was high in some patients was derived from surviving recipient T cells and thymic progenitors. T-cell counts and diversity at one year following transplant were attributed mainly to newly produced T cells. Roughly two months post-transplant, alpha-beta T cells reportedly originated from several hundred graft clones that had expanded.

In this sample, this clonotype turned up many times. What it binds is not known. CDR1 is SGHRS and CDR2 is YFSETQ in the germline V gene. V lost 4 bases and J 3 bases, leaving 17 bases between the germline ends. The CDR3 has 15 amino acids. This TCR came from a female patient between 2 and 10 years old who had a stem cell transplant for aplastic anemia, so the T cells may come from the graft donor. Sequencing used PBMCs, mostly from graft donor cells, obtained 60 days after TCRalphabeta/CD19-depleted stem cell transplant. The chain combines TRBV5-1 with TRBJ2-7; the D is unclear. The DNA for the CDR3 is TGCGCCAGCAGCCTGGGTCCCGACCGTTACTACGAGCAGTACTTC. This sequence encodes CASSLGPDRYYEQYF.